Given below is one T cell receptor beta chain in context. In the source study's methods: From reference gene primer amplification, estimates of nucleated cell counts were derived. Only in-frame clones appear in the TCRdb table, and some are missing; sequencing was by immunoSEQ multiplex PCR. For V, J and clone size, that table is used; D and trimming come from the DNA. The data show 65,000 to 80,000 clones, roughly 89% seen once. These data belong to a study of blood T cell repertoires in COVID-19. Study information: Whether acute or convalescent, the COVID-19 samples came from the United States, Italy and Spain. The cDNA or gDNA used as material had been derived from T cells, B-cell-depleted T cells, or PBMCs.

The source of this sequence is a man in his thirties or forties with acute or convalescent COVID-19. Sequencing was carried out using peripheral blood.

DNA of the CDR3: TGCAGCGCTACACAGAGCATGAACACTGAAGCTTTCTTT. This gives the protein CSATQSMNTEAFF. This chain links TRBV29-1 with TRBJ1-1; D uncertain. Trimming pared 7 bases from V and 0 bases from J, leaving 12 bases between. CDR3 size: 13 residues. Germline CDR1 and CDR2: SQVTM and ANQGSEA.